These 12 T cell receptor beta chains share one sample of origin, sequenced in a study of blood T cell repertoires in COVID-19. Measured with immunoSEQ multiplex PCR; TCRdb has only the in-frame clones, and not every one. The top ten clones hold under 15% of a sample with 140,000 to 150,000 clones, around 82% of them seen once. Input material: peripheral blood. The source is a man aged 55 to 70 with active or convalescent COVID-19.

The genes are TRBV11-2 and TRBJ2-7, with a tentative D call TRBD2 (5 bases). Germline CDR1 and CDR2: SGHAT and FQNNGV. Trimming pared 5 bases from V and 7 bases from J, leaving 15 bases between. This CDR3 spans 13 amino acids. Written as DNA, the CDR3 is TGTGCCAGCAGCATTAGGACGGGCGGGGAGCAGTACTTC. Amino acid sequence: CASSIRTGGEQYF.

V and J are TRBV7-2 and TRBJ1-5, with 10 bases that match TRBD1. This CDR3 is 16 amino acids long. CDR1 is SGHTA and CDR2 is FQGNSA in the germline V gene. Trimming removed 4 bases from V and 7 bases from J; junction bases left unmatched: 10. The DNA of the CDR3 is TGTGCCAGCAGCTCACCGGTGGGACAGGGGAAGCAGCCCCAGCATTTT. Amino acid sequence: CASSSPVGQGKQPQHF.

The chain is built from TRBV28 and TRBJ1-1; 7 nucleotides agree with TRBD1. CDR3 length: 12 residues. Germline V gene lookup returns CDR1 MDHEN and CDR2 SYDVKM. With 6 bases clipped from V and 9 bases from J, the junction kept 7 bases outside the gene matches. The CDR3, as DNA: TGTGCCAGCAGCCCCGGGACAGTAAAAGCTTTCTTT. Its translation: CASSPGTVKAFF.

The chain couples TRBV2 to TRBJ2-1, with D possibly being TRBD2 (5 bases). The germline CDR1 and CDR2 sequences are SNHLY and FYNNEI. V dropped 6 bases and J dropped 2 bases, with 14 bases sitting between them. The length of the CDR3 is 15 residues. The CDR3 DNA is TGTGCCAGCAGGAACCTTCCCGGGGCCTACAATGAGCAGTTCTTC. Translation: CASRNLPGAYNEQFF.

The rearrangement uses TRBV12-3 or TRBV12-4 and TRBJ1-1; D gene ambiguous. The germline V and J ends were trimmed by 5 bases and 0 bases, with 7 bases remaining between them. CDR3 length: 13 amino acids. Here the CDR3 reads CASSPTMNTEAFF. DNA for the CDR3: TGTGCCAGCAGTCCGACTATGAACACTGAAGCTTTCTTT.

This clone was seen a handful of times. V is TRBV7-7 and J is TRBJ2-2; D perhaps matches TRBD1 (6 bases). Germline lookup yields CDR1 SSHAT and CDR2 FNYEAQ (reference sequence). There are 15 residues in the CDR3. Trimming took off 5 bases at V and 4 bases at J, with 14 bases between the two ends. As DNA, the CDR3 is TGTGCCAGCAGCCTTACGGGACAAATCACCGGGGAGCTGTTTTTT. Its protein product is CASSLTGQITGELFF.

The V call is TRBV7-2, the J call TRBJ2-5; possible D gene TRBD1, 6 bases. Per the germline V gene, CDR1 is SGHTA and CDR2 is FQGNSA. The CDR3 extends over 14 amino acids. V was cut by 7 bases and J by 4 bases, with 16 bases left in between. CDR3 sequence: CASNIRGPPETQYF. CDR3 nucleotides: TGTGCCAGCAACATCAGGGGCCCCCCAGAGACCCAGTACTTC.

This clone was found a few times. The rearrangement uses TRBV2 and TRBJ2-1; no definite D call. The V end was cut by 3 bases, the J end by 5 bases, with 14 bases between. The V gene's germline CDR1 is SNHLY and CDR2 FYNNEI. This CDR3 comprises 15 residues. In nucleotides, the CDR3 is TGTGCCAGCAGTGAGAGGAATCTGAAGGACAATGAGCAGTTCTTC. Translation: CASSERNLKDNEQFF.

This chain's CDR3 is CASSLVNLNTEAFF. The CDR3 DNA reads as TGTGCCAGCAGCTTAGTTAACTTGAACACTGAAGCTTTCTTT. The chain joins TRBV7-9 to TRBJ1-1; no clear D gene. Trimming took off 1 base at V and 0 bases at J, with 6 bases between the two ends. Germline CDR1 is SEHNR and CDR2 is FQNEAQ (reference sequence). This CDR3 comprises 14 residues.

J is TRBJ1-2 and V is TRBV4-3; a possible D gene is TRBD1 (6 bases). This CDR3 has 15 amino acids. Germline V CDR1 and CDR2: LGHNA, YSLEER. The germline V and J ends were trimmed by 4 bases and 3 bases, with 15 bases remaining between them. In DNA form, the CDR3 reads TGCGCCAGCAGCCCCAGGGAGGGGGATGACTATGGCTACACCTTC. It specifies CASSPREGDDYGYTF.

The chain couples TRBV24-1 to TRBJ1-5, with a weak D call TRBD1 (5 bases). This CDR3 comprises 14 residues. V lost 9 bases to trimming and J lost 2 bases, with 13 bases between them. Germline CDR1 KGHDR, CDR2 SFDVKD. DNA for the CDR3: TGTGCCACCTCCGGGTCGGGGGGCAATCAGCCCCAGCATTTT. Residues: CATSGSGGNQPQHF.

V is TRBV5-5 and J is TRBJ2-1, with 8 bases that match TRBD1. The V gene's germline CDR1 is SGHKS and CDR2 YYEKEE (reference sequence). The V and J ends lost 2 bases and 1 base, in that order; junction bases with no gene match: 2. The length of the CDR3 is 15 residues. CDR3 amino acids: CASSLQGESYNEQFF. The CDR3 bases are TGTGCCAGCAGCTTACAGGGGGAATCCTACAATGAGCAGTTCTTC.